Below, 20 T cell receptor beta chains from the same sample are listed, as sequenced in a study of shared clonotypes between healthy human individuals. Using immunoSEQ multiplex PCR, the repertoire was profiled, and TCRdb retains in-frame clones only, with some absent. Of some 1 million clones detected, approximately 72% appear once; the ten largest clones hold roughly 1.4%. Sequencing input: memory CD4+ T cells sorted from blood. Indicated subset: CD45RA-negative fraction. These receptors were taken from a man aged 18 to 30 in good health.

The V gene is TRBV10-3, the J gene TRBJ2-5; 7 bases map to TRBD1. The CDR3 totals 14 residues. Looked up from germline, CDR1 is ENHRY and CDR2 is SYGVKD. Trimming took 3 bases from V and 4 from J; bases not matched to a gene: 5. CDR3 nucleotides: TGTGCCATCAGTGATAAGGCAGGGGGAGAGACCCAGTACTTC. Translation: CAISDKAGGETQYF.

V is TRBV7-2 and J is TRBJ2-5; tentative D call: TRBD2 (6 bases). Germline CDR1 and CDR2: SGHTA and FQGNSA. The CDR3 is 18 amino acids. Trimming took off 2 bases at V and 5 bases at J, with 24 bases between the two ends. This chain's CDR3 is CASSLQWGTLTEPETQYF. The CDR3, as DNA: TGTGCCAGCAGCTTACAGTGGGGGACTTTAACGGAACCGGAGACCCAGTACTTC. Full variable domain (missing parts from reference TRBV7-2 and TRBJ2-5): GAGVSQSPSNKVTEKGKDVELRCDPISGHTALYWYRQSLGQGLEFLIYFQGNSAPDKSGLPSDRFSAERTGGSVSTLTIQRTQQEDSAVYLCASSLQWGTLTEPETQYFGPGTRLLVL.

This CDR3 reads CAIAGTANTYEQYF. The CDR3 DNA reads as TGTGCCATCGCCGGGACAGCCAACACCTACGAGCAGTACTTC. The rearrangement joins TRBV7-9 to TRBJ2-7; 7 bases are a match to TRBD1. The junction had 11 bases not matched to a gene; V was cut back by 10 bases and J by 2 bases. This CDR3 is 14 amino acids long. The V gene's germline CDR1 is SEHNR and CDR2 FQNEAQ (reference sequence).

This clone occurred many times. The V and J genes are TRBV30 and TRBJ2-1, with D unresolved. The length of the CDR3 is 11 residues. The V and J ends lost 1 base and 8 bases respectively, with 6 bases between them. Germline V gene data show CDR1 as GTSNPN and CDR2 as SVGIG (reference sequence). In DNA form, the CDR3 reads TGTGCCTGGAGTGCGCACCATGAGCAGTTCTTC. Translated, it gives CAWSAHHEQFF.

The J gene is TRBJ2-5, the V gene TRBV29-1, with D unclear. The CDR3 extends over 12 amino acids. Per germline, CDR1 SQVTM and CDR2 ANQGSEA. V lost 5 bases and J 2 bases, leaving 9 bases between the germline ends. The CDR3 coding sequence is TGCAGCGTTCATATCGGGCAAGAGACCCAGTACTTC. This translates into CSVHIGQETQYF.

This clone showed up just once. This chain connects TRBV5-6 to TRBJ2-3; D remains ambiguous. Germline V gene lookup returns CDR1 SGHDT and CDR2 YYEEEE. There are 14 residues in the CDR3. Trimming shortened V by 3 bases and J by 6 bases, and 14 bases separated the two germline ends. The CDR3 reads CASSSGLPSDTQYF. CDR3 sequence (DNA): TGTGCCAGCAGCTCGGGCTTACCCTCCGATACGCAGTATTTT.

This clone was observed a handful of times. The chain couples TRBV11-3 to TRBJ2-5; D might be TRBD1 (5 bases). The V and J ends lost 3 bases and 2 bases respectively, with 10 bases between them. CDR1 is SGHNT and CDR2 is YENEEA in the germline V gene. This CDR3 contains 14 residues. The CDR3 DNA is TGTGCCAGCAGCTTGGCTGGACAACAAGAGACCCAGTACTTC. Residues: CASSLAGQQETQYF.

This clone was observed a handful of times. This chain links TRBV4-1 with TRBJ1-1, with 7 bases aligning to TRBD1. Germline V gene data show CDR1 as MGHRA and CDR2 as YSYEKL. This CDR3 is 15 amino acids long. V lost 0 bases and J lost 6; bases outside the gene matches: 7. CDR3 in DNA: TGCGCCAGCAGCCAAGAGATAAGGGGGCTCTCTGAAGCTTTCTTT. The encoded protein is CASSQEIRGLSEAFF.

The table lists this clone with a few counts. This sample includes further DNA sequences coding for the same CDR3. This chain joins TRBV30 and TRBJ1-5; D is possibly TRBD1 (6 bases). The germline V gene encodes CDR1 GTSNPN and CDR2 SVGIG (reference sequence). CDR3 length equals 14 residues. The ends were cut back, 3 bases at V and 2 bases at J, with 11 bases in the middle. In DNA form, the CDR3 reads TGTGCCTGGAGCCAAGGACAGCGCAATCAGCCCCAGCATTTT. Its translation is CAWSQGQRNQPQHF.

The rearrangement links TRBV19 to TRBJ1-1, with D unresolved. Deletions cut 1 base from V and 1 base from J, with 1 base between. The germline gives CDR1 LNHDA, CDR2 SQIVND (reference sequence). The CDR3 loop spans 12 amino acids. The CDR3 DNA reads as TGTGCCAGTAGTATAGGGAACACTGAAGCTTTCTTT. Protein: CASSIGNTEAFF.

This chain uses TRBV5-1 with TRBJ1-2, with D possibly matching TRBD1 (5 bases). The V and J ends lost 0 bases and 2 bases respectively, with 11 bases between them. Germline CDR1 is SGHRS and CDR2 is YFSETQ. The CDR3 runs 15 residues. Here the CDR3 DNA reads TGCGCCAGCAGCTTGGCCGGGGCTGGGAACTATGGCTACACCTTC. Translated: CASSLAGAGNYGYTF. Using reference TRBV5-1 and TRBJ1-2 for the parts outside the CDR3, the full variable domain is KAGVTQTPRYLIKTRGQQVTLSCSPISGHRSVSWYQQTPGQGLQFLFEYFSETQRNKGNFPGRFSGRQFSNSRSEMNVSTLELGDSALYLCASSLAGAGNYGYTFGSGTRLTVV.

This rearrangement joins TRBV5-1 to TRBJ2-7; 12 positions match TRBD2. Germline CDR1 SGHRS, CDR2 YFSETQ. The CDR3 has 16 amino acids. V shed 4 bases, J shed 2 bases, and the junction held 7 bases outside the gene matches. The CDR3 loop reads CASSITSGGIPYEQYF. The CDR3 bases are TGCGCCAGCAGCATAACTAGCGGGGGGATCCCCTACGAGCAGTACTTC. The variable domain in full, with the rest retrieved from reference TRBV5-1 and TRBJ2-7, is KAGVTQTPRYLIKTRGQQVTLSCSPISGHRSVSWYQQTPGQGLQFLFEYFSETQRNKGNFPGRFSGRQFSNSRSEMNVSTLELGDSALYLCASSITSGGIPYEQYFGPGTRLTVT.

The chain carries TRBV7-9 and TRBJ2-4; D is unclear. Trimming removed 3 bases from V and 1 base from J, with 10 bases in between. The V gene's germline CDR1 is SEHNR and CDR2 FQNEAQ (reference sequence). The CDR3 totals 15 residues. Here the CDR3 DNA reads TGTGCCAGCAGCTTGTGGGGTTCGGCCAAAAACATTCAGTACTTC. Translating it yields CASSLWGSAKNIQYF. Combining the CDR3 with reference TRBV7-9 and TRBJ2-4 gives the whole variable domain DTGVSQNPRHKITKRGQNVTFRCDPISEHNRLYWYRQTLGQGPEFLTYFQNEAQLEKSRLLSDRFSAERPKGSFSTLEIQRTEQGDSAMYLCASSLWGSAKNIQYFGAGTRLSVL.

This clone was detected only a few times. The DNA of the CDR3 is TGCGCCAGCAGCGGCATAGCGGGAGGGGGCACAGATACGCAGTATTTT. Encoded protein: CASSGIAGGGTDTQYF. The gene calls are TRBV5-1 and TRBJ2-3; 11 nucleotides agree with TRBD2. After removal of 4 bases from V and 1 base from J, the junction contained 5 bases not matched to a gene. The CDR3 is 16 amino acids. From germline, CDR1 is SGHRS and CDR2 YFSETQ.

The chain recombines TRBV7-2 with TRBJ1-1; weak D call: TRBD1 (6 bases). Germline CDR1 and CDR2: SGHTA and FQGNSA. This CDR3 contains 15 residues. The V end was cut by 1 base, the J end by 5 bases, with 14 bases between. The CDR3 DNA reads TGTGCCAGCAGCTTAGTTGGGACATGGGGAACTGAAGCTTTCTTT. It yields the protein CASSLVGTWGTEAFF.

The rearrangement links TRBV5-4 to TRBJ2-5, with D possibly being TRBD1 (5 bases). V gave up 0 bases and J gave up 0 bases, with 12 bases separating them. The CDR3 runs 16 residues. Looked up from germline, CDR1 is SGHNT and CDR2 is YYREEE (reference sequence). DNA for the CDR3: TGTGCCAGCAGCTTGGGGGGCATGGCGTACCAAGAGACCCAGTACTTC. This encodes CASSLGGMAYQETQYF.

This chain joins TRBV10-3 and TRBJ2-7; TRBD2 might be the D (6 bases). This CDR3 has 13 residues. Trimming left V 2 bases short and J 5 bases short, with 10 bases between. Germline CDR1 and CDR2: ENHRY and SYGVKD. The CDR3 nucleotides are TGTGCCATCAGTGAGGGGACTTCGAACGAGCAGTACTTC. It specifies CAISEGTSNEQYF.

Points on this clone: The same CDR3 can be traced to other DNA sequences in this sample. This chain connects TRBV30 to TRBJ2-2; D gene unclear. Trimming shortened V by 3 bases and J by 6 bases, and 11 bases separated the two germline ends. The CDR3 consists of 13 residues. Per the germline V gene, CDR1 is GTSNPN and CDR2 is SVGIG (reference sequence). The CDR3 DNA reads TGTGCCTGGAGCCCCGGGCAGGCCGGGGAGCTGTTTTTT. This translates into CAWSPGQAGELFF.

The gene calls are TRBV29-1 and TRBJ2-3; perhaps D is TRBD1 or TRBD2 (5 bases each). Trimming took 3 bases from V and 5 from J, leaving 12 bases between them. Germline CDR1 and CDR2: SQVTM and ANQGSEA. This CDR3 spans 13 amino acids. The CDR3 here is CSVDGAGRDTQYF. CDR3 coding DNA: TGCAGCGTTGACGGGGCCGGACGAGATACGCAGTATTTT.

The V call is TRBV6-4, the J call TRBJ1-1; 7 nucleotides align to TRBD1. The CDR3 totals 13 residues. Losses at the gene ends were 4 bases for V and 3 bases for J; bases not matched to a gene: 2. Germline V lookup: CDR1 MRHNA, CDR2 SNTAGT. The CDR3 DNA reads TGTGCCAGCAGTGGCGACAGGGACACTGAAGCTTTCTTT. Protein sequence: CASSGDRDTEAFF.